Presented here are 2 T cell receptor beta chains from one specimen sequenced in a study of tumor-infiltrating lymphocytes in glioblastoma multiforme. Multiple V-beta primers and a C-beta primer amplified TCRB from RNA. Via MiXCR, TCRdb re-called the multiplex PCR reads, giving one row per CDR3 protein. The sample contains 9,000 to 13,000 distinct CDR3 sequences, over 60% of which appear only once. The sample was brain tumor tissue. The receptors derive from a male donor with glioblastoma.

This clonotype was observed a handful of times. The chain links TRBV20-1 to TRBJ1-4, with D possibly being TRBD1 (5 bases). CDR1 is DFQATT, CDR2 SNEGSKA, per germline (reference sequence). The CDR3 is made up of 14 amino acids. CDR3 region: CNADPSFWGGKLFF. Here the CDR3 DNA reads TGCAATGCGGACCCCTCCTTTTGGGGGGGAAAACTGTTTTTT.

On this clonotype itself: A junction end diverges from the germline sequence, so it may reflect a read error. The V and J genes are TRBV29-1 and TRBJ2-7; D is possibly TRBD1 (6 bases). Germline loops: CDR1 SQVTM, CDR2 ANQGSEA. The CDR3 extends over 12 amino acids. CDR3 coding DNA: TGCAGCGTACGACAGGCTGTCTACGAGCACTACTTC. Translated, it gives CSVRQAVYEHYF.